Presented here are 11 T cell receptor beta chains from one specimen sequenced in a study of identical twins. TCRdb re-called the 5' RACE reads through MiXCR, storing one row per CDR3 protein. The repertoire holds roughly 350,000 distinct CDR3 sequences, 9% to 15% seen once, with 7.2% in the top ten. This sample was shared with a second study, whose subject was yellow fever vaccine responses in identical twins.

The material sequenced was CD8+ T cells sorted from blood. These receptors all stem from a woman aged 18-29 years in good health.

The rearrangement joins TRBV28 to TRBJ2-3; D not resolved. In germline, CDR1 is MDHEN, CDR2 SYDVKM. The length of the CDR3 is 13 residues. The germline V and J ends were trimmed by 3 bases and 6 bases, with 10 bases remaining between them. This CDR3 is CASSFRPLDTQYF. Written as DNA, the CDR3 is TGTGCCAGCAGTTTTCGTCCTTTGGATACGCAGTATTTT.

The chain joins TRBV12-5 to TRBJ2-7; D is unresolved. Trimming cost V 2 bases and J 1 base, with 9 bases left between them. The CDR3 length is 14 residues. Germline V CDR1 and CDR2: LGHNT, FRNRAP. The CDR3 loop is CASGLLWDSYEQYF. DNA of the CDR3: TGTGCTAGTGGTTTGCTGTGGGATTCCTACGAGCAGTACTTC.

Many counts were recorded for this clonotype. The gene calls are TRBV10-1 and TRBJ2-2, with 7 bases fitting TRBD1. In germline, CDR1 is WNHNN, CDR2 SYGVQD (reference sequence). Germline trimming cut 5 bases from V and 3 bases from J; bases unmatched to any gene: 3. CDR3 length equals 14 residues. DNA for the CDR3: TGCGCCAGCAGTCCCGGGACAGACACCGGGGAGCTGTTTTTT. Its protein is CASSPGTDTGELFF.

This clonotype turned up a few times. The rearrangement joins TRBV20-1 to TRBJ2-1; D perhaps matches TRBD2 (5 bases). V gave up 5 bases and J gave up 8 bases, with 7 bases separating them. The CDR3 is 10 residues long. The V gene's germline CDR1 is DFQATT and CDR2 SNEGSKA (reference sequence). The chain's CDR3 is CSAREYEQFF. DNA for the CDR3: TGCAGTGCTCGGGAATATGAGCAGTTCTTC.

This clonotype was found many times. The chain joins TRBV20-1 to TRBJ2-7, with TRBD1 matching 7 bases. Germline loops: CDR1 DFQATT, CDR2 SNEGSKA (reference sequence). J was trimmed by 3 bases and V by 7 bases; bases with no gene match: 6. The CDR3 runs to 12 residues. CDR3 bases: TGCAGTGTCCCGGGACAGAGCTACGAGCAGTACTTC. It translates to CSVPGQSYEQYF.

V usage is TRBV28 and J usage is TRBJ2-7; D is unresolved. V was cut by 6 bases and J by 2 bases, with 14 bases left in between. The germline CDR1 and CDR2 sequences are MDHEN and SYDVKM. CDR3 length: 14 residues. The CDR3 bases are TGTGCCAGCAGGAGTGGGGAAACCACCTACGAGCAGTACTTC. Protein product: CASRSGETTYEQYF. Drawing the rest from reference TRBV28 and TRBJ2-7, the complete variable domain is DVKVTQSSRYLVKRTGEKVFLECVQDMDHENMFWYRQDPGLGLRLIYFSYDVKMKEKGDIPEGYSVSREKKERFSLILESASTNQTSMYLCASRSGETTYEQYFGPGTRLTVT.

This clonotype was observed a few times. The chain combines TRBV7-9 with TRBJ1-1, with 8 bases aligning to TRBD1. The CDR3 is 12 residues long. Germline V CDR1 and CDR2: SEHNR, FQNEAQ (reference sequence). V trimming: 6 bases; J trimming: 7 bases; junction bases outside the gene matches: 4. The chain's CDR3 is CASRPDRGEAFF. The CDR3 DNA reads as TGTGCCAGCAGACCTGACAGGGGTGAAGCTTTCTTT.

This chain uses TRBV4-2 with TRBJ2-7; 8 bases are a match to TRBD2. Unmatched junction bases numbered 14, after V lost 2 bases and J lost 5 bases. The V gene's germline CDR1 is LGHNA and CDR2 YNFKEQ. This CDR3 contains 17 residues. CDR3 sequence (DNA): TGTGCCAGCAGCCAACGGTTGCCGGGAGGGCCGAGGAACGAGCAGTACTTC. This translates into CASSQRLPGGPRNEQYF.

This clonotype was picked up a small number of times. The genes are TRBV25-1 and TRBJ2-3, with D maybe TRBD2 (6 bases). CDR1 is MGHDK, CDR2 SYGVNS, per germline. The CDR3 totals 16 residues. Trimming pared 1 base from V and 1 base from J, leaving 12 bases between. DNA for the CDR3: TGTGCCAGCAGTGAATGGGTCAGCGGGCGCACAGATACGCAGTATTTT. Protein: CASSEWVSGRTDTQYF.

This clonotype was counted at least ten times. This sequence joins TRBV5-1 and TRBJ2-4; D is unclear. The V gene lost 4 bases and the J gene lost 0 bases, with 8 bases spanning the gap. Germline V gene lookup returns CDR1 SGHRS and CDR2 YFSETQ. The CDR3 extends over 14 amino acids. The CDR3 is CASSPTVAKNIQYF. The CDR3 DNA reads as TGCGCCAGCAGCCCCACGGTAGCCAAAAACATTCAGTACTTC.

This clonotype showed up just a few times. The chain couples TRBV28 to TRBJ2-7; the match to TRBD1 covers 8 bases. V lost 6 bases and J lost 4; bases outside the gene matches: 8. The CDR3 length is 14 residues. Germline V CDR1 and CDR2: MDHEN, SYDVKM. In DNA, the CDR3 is TGTGCCAGCAGAACCGGGACAGGAATTTACGAGCAGTACTTC. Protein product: CASRTGTGIYEQYF. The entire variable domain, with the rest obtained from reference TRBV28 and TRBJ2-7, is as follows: DVKVTQSSRYLVKRTGEKVFLECVQDMDHENMFWYRQDPGLGLRLIYFSYDVKMKEKGDIPEGYSVSREKKERFSLILESASTNQTSMYLCASRTGTGIYEQYFGPGTRLTVT.